This is a list of T cell receptor beta chains from one sample in a study of response to subunit inactivated influenza vaccine. TCRdb re-called the RT-PCR reads through MiXCR, storing one row per CDR3 protein. The sample carries about 300,000 distinct CDR3 sequences, 21% recorded once. The sequences come from PBMCs from blood, collected about 20 months after vaccination. Receptor source: a man aged 45 to 70 who received an inactivated influenza vaccine. Each CDR3 is given with its conserved first and last residue. D genes are given only for firm matches. Rows give clone size only sometimes, using once, few, many, or a class for an expanded clone.

v_call	j_call	clone_size	cdr3_length	d_call	cdr3_nt	cdr3_aa
TRBV27	TRBJ1-2	many	13	.	TGTGCCAGCAGTTTCCAGGGCTCCCTTGGCTACACCTTC	CASSFQGSLGYTF
TRBV20-1	TRBJ2-7	few	14	TRBD2	TGCAGTGCCCATCTCGGCGGGAGCTCCTACGAGCAGTACTTC	CSAHLGGSSYEQYF
TRBV5-5	TRBJ1-4	few	16	.	TGTGCCAGCAGCTTGGGTTCGTCAGGGGTGGGTGAAAAACTGTTTTTT	CASSLGSSGVGEKLFF
TRBV7-2	TRBJ2-7	.	13	.	TGTGCCAGCAGGCAAGCTGGGACCTACGAGCAGTACTTC	CASRQAGTYEQYF
TRBV7-2	TRBJ2-5	.	12	.	TGTGCCAGCAGCCGACAGCGAGAGACCCAGTACTTC	CASSRQRETQYF
TRBV6-2/TRBV6-3	TRBJ1-1	many	15	.	TGTGCCAGCAGTAGGGCTATGAGTGCTAACACTGAAGCTTTCTTT	CASSRAMSANTEAFF
TRBV7-9	TRBJ1-2	.	13	.	TGTGCCAGCAGCTCAACTGCCGTATTTGGCTACACCTTC	CASSSTAVFGYTF
TRBV10-3	TRBJ1-1	few	13	.	TGTGCCATCAGTGTCCGGGATGACACTGAAGCTTTCTTT	CAISVRDDTEAFF
TRBV6-5	TRBJ2-7	.	11	.	TGTGCCAGCAGACTTCGCTACGAGCAGTACTTC	CASRLRYEQYF
TRBV20-1	TRBJ1-5	many	16	.	TGCAGTGCTAGAGATTCACGGGGGCAGGTTAATCAGCCCCAGCATTTT	CSARDSRGQVNQPQHF
TRBV20-1	TRBJ1-1	few	12	.	TGCAGTGCTATACTTATTTACACTGAAGCTTTCTTT	CSAILIYTEAFF
TRBV12-3/TRBV12-4	TRBJ2-7	few	14	.	TGTGCCAGCAGCCGGAAGGGAATCACCTACGAGCAGTACTTC	CASSRKGITYEQYF
TRBV24-1	TRBJ1-6	few	13	.	TGTGCCACCAGTTTAGGGGCGGTTTCACCCCTCCACTTT	CATSLGAVSPLHF
TRBV11-2	TRBJ1-2	few	15	.	TGTGCCAGCCGGTCAGGTGCCTTTACTTCTTATGGCTACACCTTC	CASRSGAFTSYGYTF
TRBV6-2/TRBV6-3	TRBJ1-3	many	15	.	TGTGCCAGCAGACGGGACACGGGGGCTGGAAACACCATATATTTT	CASRRDTGAGNTIYF
TRBV2	TRBJ1-2	many	14	.	TGTGCCAGCAGTAAGGACCCCTCTAACTATGGCTACACCTTC	CASSKDPSNYGYTF
TRBV4-2	TRBJ1-1	few	14	.	TGTGCCAGCAGCCTCGAGGGACGGGGGACTGAAGCTTTCTTT	CASSLEGRGTEAFF
TRBV11-2	TRBJ1-2	few	15	.	TGTGCCAGCAGCTTAGTGTTGGGGCAGGCCTATGGCTACACCTTC	CASSLVLGQAYGYTF
TRBV7-2	TRBJ2-5	many	11	.	TGTGCCAGCAGCTTAGCTGAGACCCAGTACTTC	CASSLAETQYF
TRBV5-1	TRBJ1-2	.	14	.	TGCGCCAGCAGCCCCGGGGGATTCAACTATGGCTACACCTTC	CASSPGGFNYGYTF
TRBV2	TRBJ2-2	.	17	.	TGTGCCAGCAGTGAAGCCCTAGCGCTTAGTGTGTCCGGGGAGCTGTTTTTT	CASSEALALSVSGELFF
TRBV4-2	TRBJ1-1	many	14	TRBD1	TGTGCCAGCAGCCAGGCTCTCGGGACAGGTCAGGCTTTCTTT	CASSQALGTGQAFF
TRBV7-3	TRBJ2-5	.	13	.	TGTGCCAGCAGCCCGACGCTTTGGGAGACCCAGTACTTC	CASSPTLWETQYF
TRBV12-3/TRBV12-4	TRBJ2-7	.	16	.	TGTGCCAGCAGCCCCGGTGGTGTTAGGGGTGCCGCCGAGCAGTACTTC	CASSPGGVRGAAEQYF
TRBV5-6	TRBJ1-4	many	19	TRBD1	TGTGCCAGCAGCTCTACCCAGGGGGAAGATTTCGTTCATAATGAAAAACTGTTTTTT	CASSSTQGEDFVHNEKLFF
TRBV12-3/TRBV12-4	TRBJ1-3	few	19	TRBD1	TGTGCCAGCAGTTTATTTCCGACAGGGGGCACTGGGTCTGGAAACACCATATATTTT	CASSLFPTGGTGSGNTIYF
TRBV11-2	TRBJ1-2	many	13	.	TGTGCCAGCAGCTCAGGGCTGGTCTATGGCTACACCTTC	CASSSGLVYGYTF
TRBV12-3/TRBV12-4	TRBJ2-2	few	15	.	TGTGCCAGCAGTCCCCTAGCGACGAACACCGGGGAGCTGTTTTTT	CASSPLATNTGELFF